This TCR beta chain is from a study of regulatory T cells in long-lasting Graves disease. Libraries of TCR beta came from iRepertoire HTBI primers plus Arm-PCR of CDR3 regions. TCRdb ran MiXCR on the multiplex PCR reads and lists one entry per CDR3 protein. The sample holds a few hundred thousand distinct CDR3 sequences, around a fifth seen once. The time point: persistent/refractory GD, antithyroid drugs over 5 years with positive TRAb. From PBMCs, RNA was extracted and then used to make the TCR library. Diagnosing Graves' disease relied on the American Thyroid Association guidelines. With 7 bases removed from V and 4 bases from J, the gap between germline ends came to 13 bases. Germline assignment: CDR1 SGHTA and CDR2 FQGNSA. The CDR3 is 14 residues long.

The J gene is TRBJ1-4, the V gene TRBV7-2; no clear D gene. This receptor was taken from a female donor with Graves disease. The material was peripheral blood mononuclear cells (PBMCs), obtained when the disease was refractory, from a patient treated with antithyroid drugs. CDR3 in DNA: TGTGCCAGCACACTGGGAGGAATTAATGAAAAACTGTTTTTT. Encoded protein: CASTLGGINEKLFF.